The present entry profiles one TCR beta chain with its context. This clonotype was found a few times. Its antigen is not yet known. No per-base quality is available; no much larger clone lies one base away. The treatment or condition label on this specimen signifies: live attenuated yellow fever vaccine strain. PBMCs were isolated from peripheral blood using a standard Ficoll-Paque protocol. Dynabeads CD4 and CD8 positive selection kits were used to isolate the CD4 and CD8 T-cell fractions. TriZol was used to extract RNA from bulk PBMCs, from CD4 and CD8 fractions, and from dextramer-positive and dextramer-negative fractions. This record belongs to a study of T cells after yellow fever vaccination (dated by TCRdb to 2018 to 2020). Looking at the study overall: Libraries from fractions with low cell numbers were prepared with the SMART-Seq v4 Ultra Low Input RNA kit. Blood was collected at multiple timepoints before and after primary and secondary immunization, and bulk PBMC replicates and cell subsets were isolated. To follow T-cell clones before and after primary and booster YFV17D yellow fever vaccination, bulk TCR alpha and beta repertoires were sequenced over time. Two healthy male donors made up the cohort, one aged 18 to 30 years and the other aged 30 to 40 years. The paper as a whole reports these results and caveats: A small share of clonotypes occurred in both CD4 and CD8 compartments, likely arising from convergent recombination. Because abundant contaminating clonotypes from the bulk population could be contained in FACS-sorted repertoires, computational filtering was required. Most clones expanded after primary vaccination were re-detected after the booster (about 95% of CD4 and roughly 85% of CD8), suggesting broad memory maintenance. Because the study included only a couple of donors, the extent to which the findings can be generalized is limited. The secondary T-cell response was found to be weaker but faster than the primary response, with a peak reached on day 5 rather than on day 15.

For this chain, trimming is 5 bases at the V end and 2 bases at the J end, and the number of junction bases without a gene match is 5. CDR1 and CDR2 were assigned from the germline V gene (reference sequence) as DFQATT and SNEGSKA. The CDR3 sequence holds 14 residues, the cysteine and phenylalanine included. Kept here is only the CDR3 DNA, which spans 42 bases and is read in frame from base 1. TCR cDNA was made using 5'RACE template switching, a step that added a universal primer site and unique molecular identifiers. Priming of cDNA synthesis was performed from both the TCR alpha and TCR beta constant segments. Two PCR steps were used to amplify libraries, with sample barcodes and sequencing adapters being added in the second step. Sequencing of libraries was performed on Illumina HiSeq 2500 (2x100 bp) or NovaSeq (2x150 bp). Processing in the source paper ran as follows. Demultiplexing of reads and collapsing into UMI consensus sequences were performed with MIGEC, and V(D)J alignment was carried out with MiXCR. Clonotypes responding to the vaccine were identified with edgeR on replicate PBMC samples, with the criteria of FDR below 0.01 and a log2 fold change above 5 up to day 15. CD4 or CD8 identity was assigned to each bulk clonotype according to whether the clonotype was present at higher abundance in the sequenced CD4 repertoire or the sequenced CD8 repertoire. The public sequencing data were trimmed at Q25 with fastp and processed into clonotypes with MiXCR by TCRdb, which kept only in-frame beta chains. CDR3 protein sequences are deduplicated, and each keeps its most common genes and DNA. The V and J calls, along with clone size, are taken from TCRdb and not from the paper's own processing. The sample table records 100,000 to 150,000 distinct CDR3 sequences; nearly 7.5% of these occur just once. The ten largest clones take up around 2.3% of the sample.

The clonotype was recovered from a man aged 18 to 29 who received the YFV17D yellow fever vaccine. Recombination connected TRBV20-1 to TRBJ2-1; the central 8 bases match TRBD1. The sequencing used CD4+ T cells sorted from PBMCs, collected approximately 11 days after the first yellow fever vaccination. The DNA reads as follows: TGCAGTGCTCAGGACAGGGACCCCTACAATGAGCAGTTCTTC. Translated, this is CSAQDRDPYNEQFF.